These T cell receptor beta chains were read from a single sample in a study of T cell responses to AZD1222 COVID-19 vaccine. Generated by immunoSEQ multiplex PCR, the TCRdb table keeps only in-frame clones and is missing some. The repertoire has 130,000 to 150,000 clones, roughly 88% of them found once; the top ten carry under 3.5%. Sequenced here: peripheral blood, sampled on day 0 of MenACWY control vaccination. The source of these receptors is an adult in good health. The conserved cysteine and the conserved F or W are not part of the CDR3 here. Each record gives: V gene, J gene, CDR3 protein.

TRBV24-1,TRBJ2-3,ATSDSQAGQY
TRBV24-1,TRBJ1-2,ATSDGADYGYT
TRBV3-1/TRBV3-2,TRBJ1-2,ASSQEVQVYGYT
TRBV7-2,TRBJ1-2,ASSLGQNYGYT
TRBV28,TRBJ1-2,ASSPSGGRSYGYT
TRBV27,TRBJ2-3,ASSRKGLSGRNGDTQY
TRBV2,TRBJ1-5,ASMGPGPQH
TRBV5-1,TRBJ2-2,ASSPGEGWRGRNTGELF
TRBV5-8,TRBJ1-5,ASRDGANQPQH
TRBV28,TRBJ2-1,ASSPDLSSYNEQF
TRBV6-2/TRBV6-3,TRBJ2-7,ASSYSYIDTTYEQY
TRBV7-3,TRBJ2-7,ASSLNRDRGTYEQY
TRBV14,TRBJ2-3,ASSQDGRPSTDTQY
TRBV11-3,TRBJ2-7,ASSLDPAYEQY
TRBV5-1,TRBJ2-2,ASSEGPSGSIGELF
TRBV4-1,TRBJ2-5,ASSPVPDTRQETQY
TRBV6-5,TRBJ1-1,ASRTYGGTEAF
TRBV5-1,TRBJ2-5,ASSLPGSQETQY
TRBV19,TRBJ1-1,ASSPQGADTEAF
TRBV7-8,TRBJ2-7,ASSYTGTTNEQY
TRBV19,TRBJ2-7,ARGDKDYEQY
TRBV27,TRBJ1-5,ASTPIARAYRNQPQH
TRBV9,TRBJ2-5,ASSGGFTLETQY
TRBV18,TRBJ1-1,ASSQRTGVNTEAF
TRBV7-8,TRBJ1-2,ASSFGQGELGYT
TRBV18,TRBJ1-2,ASSPREGFGYGYT
TRBV19,TRBJ2-2,ASLKGQANTGELF
TRBV20-1,TRBJ1-2,SASEGANYGYT
TRBV29-1,TRBJ1-4,SVEDHRGANEKLF
TRBV5-8,TRBJ1-1,ASSLDDRDTEAF
TRBV11-1,TRBJ2-5,ASAYTETQY